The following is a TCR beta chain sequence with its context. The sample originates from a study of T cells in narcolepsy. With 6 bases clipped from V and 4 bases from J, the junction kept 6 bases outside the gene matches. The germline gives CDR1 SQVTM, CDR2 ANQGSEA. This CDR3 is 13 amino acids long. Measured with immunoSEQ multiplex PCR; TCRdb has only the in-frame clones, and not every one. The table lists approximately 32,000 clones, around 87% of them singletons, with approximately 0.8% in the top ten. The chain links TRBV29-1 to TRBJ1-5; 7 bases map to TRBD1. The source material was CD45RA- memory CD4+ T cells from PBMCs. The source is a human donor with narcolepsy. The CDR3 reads CSVFDRDNQPQHF. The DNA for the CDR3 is TGCAGCGTCTTCGACAGGGATAATCAGCCCCAGCATTTT. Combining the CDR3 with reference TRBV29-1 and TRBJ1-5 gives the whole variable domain SAVISQKPSRDICQRGTSLTIQCQVDSQVTMMFWYRQQPGQSLTLIATANQGSEATYESGFVIDKFPISRPNLTFSTLTVSNMSPEDSSIYLCSVFDRDNQPQHFGDGTRLSIL.